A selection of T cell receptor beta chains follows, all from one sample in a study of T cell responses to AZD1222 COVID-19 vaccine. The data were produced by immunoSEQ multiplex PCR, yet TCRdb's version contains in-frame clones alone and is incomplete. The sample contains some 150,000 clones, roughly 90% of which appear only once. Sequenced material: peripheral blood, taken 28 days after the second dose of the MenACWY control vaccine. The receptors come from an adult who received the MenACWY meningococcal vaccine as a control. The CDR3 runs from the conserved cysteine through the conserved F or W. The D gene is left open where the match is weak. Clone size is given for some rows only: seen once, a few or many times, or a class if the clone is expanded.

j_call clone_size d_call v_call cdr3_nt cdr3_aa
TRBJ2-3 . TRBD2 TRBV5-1 TGCGCCAGCAGCTTGGGGAGTAGCGGGAGAACAGATACGCAGTATTTT CASSLGSSGRTDTQYF
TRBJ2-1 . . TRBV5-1 TGCGCCAGCAGCACTATGTCAGGGCATGAGCAGTTCTTC CASSTMSGHEQFF
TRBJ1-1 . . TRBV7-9 TGTGCCAGCAGCTCCCGAGCGCTGGGTGGAGCTTTCTTT CASSSRALGGAFF
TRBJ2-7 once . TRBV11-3 TGTGCCAGCAGCCCTCGGACCAACAACGAGCAGTACTTC CASSPRTNNEQYF
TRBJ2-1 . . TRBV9 TGTGCCAGCCGAGGGGGGGGCGAGCAGTTCTTC CASRGGGEQFF
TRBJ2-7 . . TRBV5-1 TGCGCCAGCAGCTTGGGGGCCACCAACTCCTACGAGCAGTACTTC CASSLGATNSYEQYF
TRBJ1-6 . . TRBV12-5 TGTGCTAGTGGCGGAGACGGCGTAGATTCACCCCTCCACTTT CASGGDGVDSPLHF
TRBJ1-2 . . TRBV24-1 TGTGCCACCAGCGCCTCAACTGGCCTAGATGGCTACACCTTC CATSASTGLDGYTF
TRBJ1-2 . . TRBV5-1 TGCGCCAGCAGCTCGACCCCCGGGGTTGTTTATGGCTACACCTTC CASSSTPGVVYGYTF
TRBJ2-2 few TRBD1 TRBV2 TGTGCCAGCAGACAGGGGGGCAACACCGGGGAGCTGTTTTTT CASRQGGNTGELFF
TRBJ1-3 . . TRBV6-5 TGTGCCAGCAGTCCCGGTAATTCTGGAAACACCATATATTTT CASSPGNSGNTIYF
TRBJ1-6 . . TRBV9 TGTGCCAGCAGCGCGAAAGGGGAGGTATCACCCCTCCACTTT CASSAKGEVSPLHF
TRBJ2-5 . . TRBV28 TGTGCCAGCAGTTTAGGGTCGACGGGGGTCGAGACCCAGTACTTC CASSLGSTGVETQYF
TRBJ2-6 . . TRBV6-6 TGTGCCAGCAGTCACTCTGGGGCCAACGTCCTGACTTTC CASSHSGANVLTF
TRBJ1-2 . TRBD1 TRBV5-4 TGTGCCAGCAGCCCCGGGACAGGGGGCCGTTATGGCTACACCTTC CASSPGTGGRYGYTF
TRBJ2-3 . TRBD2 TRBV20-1 TGCAGTGCTAGTCCAGCGGGAGTGCATACGCAGTATTTT CSASPAGVHTQYF
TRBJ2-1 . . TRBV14 TGTGCCAGCAGCCAAGGGGCGAGCTCCTACAATGAGCAGTTCTTC CASSQGASSYNEQFF
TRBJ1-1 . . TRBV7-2 TGTGCCAGCAGCGTTACAGGGACGAACACTGAAGCTTTCTTT CASSVTGTNTEAFF
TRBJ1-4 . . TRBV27 TGTGCCAGCAGTTTATGGGGGTCGGCTAATGAAAAACTGTTTTTT CASSLWGSANEKLFF
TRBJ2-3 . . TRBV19 TGTGCCAGTAGAGGGTCGGGGAAGGATACGCAGTATTTT CASRGSGKDTQYF
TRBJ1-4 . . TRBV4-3 TGCGCCAGCAGCCAAGAACAGCTTAGGGAAAAACTGTTTTTT CASSQEQLREKLFF
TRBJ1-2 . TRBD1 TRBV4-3 TGCGCCAGCAGCCTCATGGCAGGACAGGGGGACTATGGCTACACCTTC CASSLMAGQGDYGYTF
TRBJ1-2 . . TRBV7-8 TGTGCCAGCAGCTGGGTTGGAAGGACAGCTAACTATGGCTACACCTTC CASSWVGRTANYGYTF
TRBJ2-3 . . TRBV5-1 TGCGCCAGCAGCTCTCAGGGAGGCACAGATACGCAGTATTTT CASSSQGGTDTQYF
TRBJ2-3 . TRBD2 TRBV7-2 TGTGCCAGCAGCGCCCTAGCGGGAGCTGATACGCAGTATTTT CASSALAGADTQYF
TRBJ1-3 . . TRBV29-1 TGCAGCGTTGAGCGCACCTCTGGAAACACCATATATTTT CSVERTSGNTIYF
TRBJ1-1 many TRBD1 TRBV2 TGTGCCAGCAGTGAACGGGACAGTCGGGAATTCTTT CASSERDSREFF
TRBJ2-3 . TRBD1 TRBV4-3 TGCGCCAGCAGCCAAGCTCACAGGGGTGAAGGCACAGATACGCAGTATTTT CASSQAHRGEGTDTQYF
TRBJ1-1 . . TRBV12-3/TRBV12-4 TGTGCCAGCAGTTTAGGCATGAACACTGAAGCTTTCTTT CASSLGMNTEAFF
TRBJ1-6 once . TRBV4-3 TGCGCCAGCAGCCAAGATCTGCGGCAACCTAATTCACCCCTCCACTTT CASSQDLRQPNSPLHF
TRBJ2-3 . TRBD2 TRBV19 TGTGCCAGTAGTCCGGGGACTAGCGGGGGGGCGTACCATACGCAGTATTTT CASSPGTSGGAYHTQYF
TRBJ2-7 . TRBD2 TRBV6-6 TGTGCCAGCAGTTACAGGGCTAGCGGGATCTACGAGCAGTACTTC CASSYRASGIYEQYF
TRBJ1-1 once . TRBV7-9 TGTGCCAGCAGCTTAGATGCAGGGGAGTACACTGAAGCTTTCTTT CASSLDAGEYTEAFF
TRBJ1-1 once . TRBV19 TGTGCCAGTGGGGGGGCTGAAGCTTTCTTT CASGGAEAFF
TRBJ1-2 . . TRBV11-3 TGTGCCAGCAGCTTAAGCCGGCTTAACGGGGATGGCTACACCTTC CASSLSRLNGDGYTF
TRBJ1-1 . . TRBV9 TGTGCCAGCAGCGTAGCTGGGGCAGAGCAATACACTGAAGCTTTCTTT CASSVAGAEQYTEAFF
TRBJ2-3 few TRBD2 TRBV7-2 TGTGCCAGCAGCTCCGCGACTAGCGGGGGGCTCACGCAGTATTTT CASSSATSGGLTQYF
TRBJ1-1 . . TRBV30 TGTGCCTGGAGTCGCAGCACTGAAGCTTTCTTT CAWSRSTEAFF
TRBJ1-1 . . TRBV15 TGTGCCACCAGCAGAGTAGGCACTGAAGCTTTCTTT CATSRVGTEAFF
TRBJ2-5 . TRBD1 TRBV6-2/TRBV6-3 TGTGCCAGCAGTTATAGGGGACCGGGACAGTCTCCTTTCGAGACCCAGTACTTC CASSYRGPGQSPFETQYF
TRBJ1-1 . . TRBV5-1 TGCGCCAGCAGCTTGTCGGGCTCACCGGTGAACACTGAAGCTTTCTTT CASSLSGSPVNTEAFF
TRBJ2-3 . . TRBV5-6 TGTGCCAGCAGCTTGAGTGTGGAACGGAGCACAGATACGCAGTATTTT CASSLSVERSTDTQYF
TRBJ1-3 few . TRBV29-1 TGCAGCGTTGATACGGGTTCCGGAAACACCATATATTTT CSVDTGSGNTIYF
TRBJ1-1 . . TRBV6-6 TGTGCCAGCAGCCGAAAGGGCACTGAAGCTTTCTTT CASSRKGTEAFF
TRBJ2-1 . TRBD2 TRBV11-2 TGTGCCAGCAGCTTAGGGGACTACCGGGGCGGTGAGCAGTTCTTC CASSLGDYRGGEQFF
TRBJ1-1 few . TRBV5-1 TGCGCCAGCAGCTTGGGGCTTGTGAACACTGAAGCTTTCTTT CASSLGLVNTEAFF
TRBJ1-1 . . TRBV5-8 TGTGCCAGCAGCTTGAACAGGGAAACTGAAGCTTTCTTT CASSLNRETEAFF